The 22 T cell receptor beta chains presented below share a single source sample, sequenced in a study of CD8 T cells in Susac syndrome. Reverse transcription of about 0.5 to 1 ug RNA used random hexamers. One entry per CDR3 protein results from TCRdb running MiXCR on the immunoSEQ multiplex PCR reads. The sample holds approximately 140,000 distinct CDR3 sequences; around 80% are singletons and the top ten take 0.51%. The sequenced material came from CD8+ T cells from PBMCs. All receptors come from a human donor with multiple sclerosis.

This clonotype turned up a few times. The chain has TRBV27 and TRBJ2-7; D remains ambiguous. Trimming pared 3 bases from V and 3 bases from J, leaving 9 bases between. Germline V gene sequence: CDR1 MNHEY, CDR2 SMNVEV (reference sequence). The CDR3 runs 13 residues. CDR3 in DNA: TGTGCCAGCAGTTTGGGCCGCGACTACGAGCAGTACTTC. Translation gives CASSLGRDYEQYF.

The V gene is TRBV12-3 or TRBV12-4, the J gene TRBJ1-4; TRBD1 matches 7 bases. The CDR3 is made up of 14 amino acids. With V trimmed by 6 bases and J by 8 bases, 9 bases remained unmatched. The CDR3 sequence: CASSYDRALEKLFF. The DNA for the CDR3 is TGTGCCAGCAGCTACGACAGGGCCTTAGAAAAACTGTTTTTT.

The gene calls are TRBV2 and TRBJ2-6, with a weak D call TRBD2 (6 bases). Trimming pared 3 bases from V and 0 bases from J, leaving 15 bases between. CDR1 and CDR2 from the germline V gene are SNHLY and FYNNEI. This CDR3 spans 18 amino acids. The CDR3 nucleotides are TGTGCCAGCAGTGATTCGGACTACCTATTCTCTGGGGCCAACGTCCTGACTTTC. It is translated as CASSDSDYLFSGANVLTF.

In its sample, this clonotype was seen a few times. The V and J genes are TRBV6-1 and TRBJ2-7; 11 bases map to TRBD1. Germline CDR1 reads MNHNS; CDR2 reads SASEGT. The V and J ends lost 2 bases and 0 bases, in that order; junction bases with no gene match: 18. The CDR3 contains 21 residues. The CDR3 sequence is CASSEPRIPGTGGSDSYEQYF. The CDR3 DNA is TGTGCCAGCAGTGAACCCCGCATTCCCGGGACAGGGGGGTCGGACTCCTACGAGCAGTACTTC.

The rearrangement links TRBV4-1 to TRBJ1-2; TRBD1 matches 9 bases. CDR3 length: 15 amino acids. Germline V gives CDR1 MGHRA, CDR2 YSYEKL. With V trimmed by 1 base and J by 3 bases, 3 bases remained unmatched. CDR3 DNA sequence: TGCGCCAGCAGCCAAGCGACAGGGGGGGACTATGGCTACACCTTC. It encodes CASSQATGGDYGYTF.

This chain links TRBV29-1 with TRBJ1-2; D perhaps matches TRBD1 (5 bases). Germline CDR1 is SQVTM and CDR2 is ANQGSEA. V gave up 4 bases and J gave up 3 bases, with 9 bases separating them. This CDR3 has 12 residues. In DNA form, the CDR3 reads TGCAGCGTTGGGGGGGGAGACTATGGCTACACCTTC. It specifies CSVGGGDYGYTF.

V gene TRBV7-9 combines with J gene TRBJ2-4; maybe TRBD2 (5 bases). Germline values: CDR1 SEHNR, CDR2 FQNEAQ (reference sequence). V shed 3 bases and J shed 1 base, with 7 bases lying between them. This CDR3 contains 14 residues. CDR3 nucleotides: TGTGCCAGCAGCTTCTCGGGGGCCAAAAACATTCAGTACTTC. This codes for CASSFSGAKNIQYF.

The CDR3 nucleotides read TGTGCCAGCAGCCAAGGCGGGGGTCTGGGCAATGAGCAGTTCTTC. It translates to CASSQGGGLGNEQFF. The genes are TRBV3-1 and TRBJ2-1; 7 bases are shared with TRBD2. This CDR3 comprises 15 residues. Germline values: CDR1 LGHDT, CDR2 YNNKEL (reference sequence). The junction had 6 bases not matched to a gene; V was cut back by 1 base and J by 6 bases.

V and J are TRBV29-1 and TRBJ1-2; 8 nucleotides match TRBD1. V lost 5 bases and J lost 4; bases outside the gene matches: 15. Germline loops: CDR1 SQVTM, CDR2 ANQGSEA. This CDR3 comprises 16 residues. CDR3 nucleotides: TGCAGCGTTCCCGACAGGGGCCCTAACCGAGTCTATGGCTACACCTTC. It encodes CSVPDRGPNRVYGYTF.

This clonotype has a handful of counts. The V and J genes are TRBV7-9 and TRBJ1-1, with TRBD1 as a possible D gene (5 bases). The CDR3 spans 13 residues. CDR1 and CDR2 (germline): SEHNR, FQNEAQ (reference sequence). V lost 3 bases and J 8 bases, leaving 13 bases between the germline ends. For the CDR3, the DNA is TGTGCCAGCAGCTTCCCAGGGTCCGCCGAAGCTTTCTTT. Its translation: CASSFPGSAEAFF.

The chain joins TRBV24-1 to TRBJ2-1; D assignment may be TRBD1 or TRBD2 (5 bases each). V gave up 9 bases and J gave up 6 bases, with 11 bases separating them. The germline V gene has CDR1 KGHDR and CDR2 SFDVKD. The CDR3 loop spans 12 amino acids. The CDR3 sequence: CATVGPTNEQFF. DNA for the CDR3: TGTGCCACCGTGGGACCGACCAATGAGCAGTTCTTC.

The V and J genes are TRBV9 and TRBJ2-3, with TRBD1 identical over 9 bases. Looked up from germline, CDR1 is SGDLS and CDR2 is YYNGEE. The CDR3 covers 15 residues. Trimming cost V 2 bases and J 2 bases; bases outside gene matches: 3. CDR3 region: CASSVGQGFTDTQYF. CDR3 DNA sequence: TGTGCCAGCAGCGTCGGACAGGGGTTCACAGATACGCAGTATTTT. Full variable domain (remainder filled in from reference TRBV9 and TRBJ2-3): DSGVTQTPKHLITATGQRVTLRCSPRSGDLSVYWYQQSLDQGLQFLIQYYNGEERAKGNILERFSAQQFPDLHSELNLSSLELGDSALYFCASSVGQGFTDTQYFGPGTRLTVL.

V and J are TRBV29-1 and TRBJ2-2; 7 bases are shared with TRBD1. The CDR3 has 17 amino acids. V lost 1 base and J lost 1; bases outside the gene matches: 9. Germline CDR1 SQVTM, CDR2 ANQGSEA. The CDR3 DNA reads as TGCAGCGTTGAAGGTAGAAGGACAGGCGTGAACACCGGGGAGCTGTTTTTT. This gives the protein CSVEGRRTGVNTGELFF.

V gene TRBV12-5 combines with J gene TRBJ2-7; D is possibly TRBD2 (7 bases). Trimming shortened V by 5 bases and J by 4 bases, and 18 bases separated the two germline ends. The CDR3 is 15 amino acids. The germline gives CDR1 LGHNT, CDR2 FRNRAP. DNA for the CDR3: TGTGCTAGTGGTGGCTTACAGGGAGGGGGGTACGAGCAGTACGTC. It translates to CASGGLQGGGYEQYV.

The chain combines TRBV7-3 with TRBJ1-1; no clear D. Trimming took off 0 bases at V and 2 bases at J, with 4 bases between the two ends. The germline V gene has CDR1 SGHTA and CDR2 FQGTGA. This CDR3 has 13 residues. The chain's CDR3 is CASSLTINTEAFF. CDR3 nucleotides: TGTGCCAGCAGCTTAACGATTAACACTGAAGCTTTCTTT.

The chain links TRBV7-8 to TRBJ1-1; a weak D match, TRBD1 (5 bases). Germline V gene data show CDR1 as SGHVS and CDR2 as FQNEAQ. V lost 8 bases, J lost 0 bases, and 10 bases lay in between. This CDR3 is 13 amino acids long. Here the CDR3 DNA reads TGTGCCAGCGGGGGGGTCATGAACACTGAAGCTTTCTTT. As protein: CASGGVMNTEAFF.

CDR3 DNA: TGTGCCAGTACCCCCCCCGGACAGGGGTACAATGAGCAGTTCTTC. Translating it yields CASTPPGQGYNEQFF. The chain combines TRBV19 with TRBJ2-1; TRBD1 agrees at 9 bases. The germline CDR1 and CDR2 sequences are LNHDA and SQIVND (reference sequence). This CDR3 region has 15 residues. Trimming removed 7 bases from V and 4 bases from J; junction bases left unmatched: 8. The whole variable domain, remainder taken from reference TRBV19 and TRBJ2-1, is DGGITQSPKYLFRKEGQNVTLSCEQNLNHDAMYWYRQDPGQGLRLIYYSQIVNDFQKGDIAEGYSVSREKKESFPLTVTSAQKNPTAFYLCASTPPGQGYNEQFFGPGTRLTVL.

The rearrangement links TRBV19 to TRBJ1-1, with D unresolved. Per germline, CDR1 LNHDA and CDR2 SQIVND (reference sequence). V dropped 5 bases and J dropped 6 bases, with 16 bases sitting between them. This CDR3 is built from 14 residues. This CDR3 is CASSGGDPFPEAFF. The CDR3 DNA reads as TGTGCCAGTAGTGGTGGGGATCCCTTCCCTGAAGCTTTCTTT.

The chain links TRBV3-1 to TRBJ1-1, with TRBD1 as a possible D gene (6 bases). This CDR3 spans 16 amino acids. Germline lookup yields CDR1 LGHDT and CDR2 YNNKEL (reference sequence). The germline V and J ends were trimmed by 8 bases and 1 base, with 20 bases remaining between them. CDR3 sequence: CASALKRGGRNTEAFF. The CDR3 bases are TGTGCCAGCGCCCTAAAAAGGGGGGGAAGGAACACTGAAGCTTTCTTT.

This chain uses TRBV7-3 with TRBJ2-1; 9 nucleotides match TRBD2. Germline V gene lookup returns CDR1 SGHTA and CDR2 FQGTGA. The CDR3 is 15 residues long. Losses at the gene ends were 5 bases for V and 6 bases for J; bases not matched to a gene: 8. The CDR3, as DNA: TGTGCCAGCAGCACGTCTAGCGGGACGGGCAATGAGCAGTTCTTC. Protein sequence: CASSTSSGTGNEQFF.

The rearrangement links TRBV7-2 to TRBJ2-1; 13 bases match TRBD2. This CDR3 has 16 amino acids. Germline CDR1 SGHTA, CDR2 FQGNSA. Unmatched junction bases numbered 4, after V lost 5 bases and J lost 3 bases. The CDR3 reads CASSQTSGGGYNEQFF. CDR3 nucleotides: TGTGCCAGCAGCCAAACTAGCGGGGGGGGCTACAATGAGCAGTTCTTC.

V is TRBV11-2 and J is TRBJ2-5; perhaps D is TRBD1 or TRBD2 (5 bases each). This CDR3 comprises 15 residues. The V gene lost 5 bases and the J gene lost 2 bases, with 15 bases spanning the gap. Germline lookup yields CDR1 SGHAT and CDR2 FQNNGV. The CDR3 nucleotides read TGTGCCAGCAGCCCGACGTGGGGGTTACAAGAGACCCAGTACTTC. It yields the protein CASSPTWGLQETQYF. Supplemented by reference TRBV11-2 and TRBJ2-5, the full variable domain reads EAGVAQSPRYKIIEKRQSVAFWCNPISGHATLYWYQQILGQGPKLLIQFQNNGVVDDSQLPKDRFSAERLKGVDSTLKIQPAKLEDSAVYLCASSPTWGLQETQYFGPGTRLLVL.